This TCR beta chain originates from a study of shared clonotypes between healthy human individuals. Genomic DNA of each subset was evenly split across several immunoSEQ plates. Profiling relied on immunoSEQ multiplex PCR, and the TCRdb table lists in-frame clones only, not all of them. In the table there are around 1.1 million clones, roughly 77% of which are singletons. Germline CDR1 is MNHEY and CDR2 is SVGAGI. The V and J ends lost 4 bases and 5 bases respectively, with 9 bases between them. The CDR3 sequence is 13 residues long. The chain links TRBV6-5 to TRBJ1-5, with D perhaps TRBD1 (5 bases). This sequence was found in a man younger than 35 in good health. Some clones in this sample may be carry-over from other donors' samples. Sequenced: memory CD4+ T cells from PBMCs. The subset is: CD45RA-negative fraction. In nucleotides, the CDR3 is TGTGCCAGCAGTTGGGGACGCGATCAGCCCCAGCATTTT. Protein product: CASSWGRDQPQHF.